The 31 T cell receptor beta chains given below trace back to one sample, sequenced in a study of T cell responses to AZD1222 COVID-19 vaccine. Generated by immunoSEQ multiplex PCR, the TCRdb table keeps only in-frame clones and is missing some. The table lists around 140,000 clones, 75% to 85% of them singletons. The source material was peripheral blood, sampled 28 days after the second dose of the MenACWY control vaccine. The source of these receptors is an adult who received the MenACWY meningococcal vaccine as a control.

J is TRBJ2-5 and V is TRBV6-2 or TRBV6-3; D is undetermined. V was pared by 0 bases and J by 3 bases, with 17 bases between. This CDR3 comprises 17 residues. The germline CDR1 and CDR2 sequences are MNHEY and SVGEGT. The CDR3 spells CASSYSLTVLTEETQYF. As DNA, the CDR3 is TGTGCCAGCAGTTACTCCCTTACGGTCCTCACGGAAGAGACCCAGTACTTC.

V usage is TRBV28 and J usage is TRBJ1-4, with D possibly TRBD1 on 6 matching bases. CDR1 and CDR2 from the germline V gene are MDHEN and SYDVKM. CDR3 length equals 14 residues. V gave up 7 bases and J gave up 7 bases, with 16 bases separating them. The CDR3 DNA is TGTGCCAGCATTTCAAGGGGGGGGAGTGAAAAACTGTTTTTT. Translating gives CASISRGGSEKLFF.

This clone has just a few counts. The chain carries TRBV2 and TRBJ2-5, with 7 positions matching TRBD1. There are 15 residues in the CDR3. J lost 0 bases, V lost 7 bases, and 8 bases had no gene match. From germline, CDR1 is SNHLY and CDR2 FYNNEI. The CDR3 nucleotides read TGTGCCAGCACCTCGGGACAGTCGTACCAAGAGACCCAGTACTTC. Translating gives CASTSGQSYQETQYF.

This rearrangement joins TRBV4-1 to TRBJ2-5; D is unclear. This CDR3 is built from 13 residues. V was shortened by 4 bases and J by 5 bases, with 11 bases between the two germline ends. In germline, CDR1 is MGHRA, CDR2 YSYEKL. CDR3 loop: CASSRSFTETQYF. The CDR3 coding sequence is TGCGCCAGCAGCCGGAGCTTTACGGAGACCCAGTACTTC.

The V call is TRBV28, the J call TRBJ1-2; D possibly corresponds to TRBD1 (5 bases). This CDR3 spans 14 amino acids. V was trimmed by 5 bases and J by 4 bases, leaving 14 bases between them. The germline V gene encodes CDR1 MDHEN and CDR2 SYDVKM. CDR3 region: CASSPYHGAYGYTF. The DNA for the CDR3 is TGTGCCAGCAGTCCATATCACGGGGCCTATGGCTACACCTTC.

The chain employs TRBV7-9 and TRBJ1-4; D gene uncertain. The germline gives CDR1 SEHNR, CDR2 FQNEAQ (reference sequence). Trimming took off 2 bases at V and 7 bases at J, with 11 bases between the two ends. The CDR3 spans 14 residues. The DNA for the CDR3 is TGTGCCAGCAGCTTATTACTGGGAACTGAAAAACTGTTTTTT. Its translation is CASSLLLGTEKLFF.

The J gene is TRBJ2-5, the V gene TRBV14, with D unclear. The length of the CDR3 is 14 residues. Trimming removed 4 bases at V and 2 bases at J, with 11 bases between. Per the germline V gene, CDR1 is SGHDN and CDR2 is FVKESK. The CDR3 sequence is CASSLGWAQETQYF. The CDR3 nucleotides are TGTGCCAGCAGCCTCGGATGGGCACAAGAGACCCAGTACTTC.

The chain joins TRBV5-8 to TRBJ1-5, with 8 nucleotides matching TRBD1. The CDR3 extends over 14 amino acids. Germline V lookup: CDR1 SGHTS, CDR2 YDEGEE. Trimming removed 5 bases from V and 3 bases from J; junction bases left unmatched: 4. In nucleotides, the CDR3 is TGTGCCAGCAGGAGGACAGGGCCCAATCAGCCCCAGCATTTT. It yields the protein CASRRTGPNQPQHF. Together with reference TRBV5-8 and TRBJ1-5, the CDR3 gives the full variable domain: EAGVTQSPTHLIKTRGQQATLRCSPISGHTSVYWYQQALGLGLQFLLWYDEGEERNRGNFPPRFSGRQFPNYSSELNVNALELEDSALYLCASRRTGPNQPQHFGDGTRLSIL.

The chain joins TRBV9 to TRBJ2-1; TRBD2 agrees at 14 bases. V was pared by 4 bases and J by 7 bases, with 4 bases of the junction left unmatched. Looked up from germline, CDR1 is SGDLS and CDR2 is YYNGEE. The CDR3 consists of 15 residues. Here the CDR3 DNA reads TGTGCCAGCAGCTCGACTAGCGGGAGGGTTAATGAGCAGTTCTTC. It encodes CASSSTSGRVNEQFF.

V and J are TRBV28 and TRBJ1-3; a possible D gene is TRBD1 (6 bases). In germline, CDR1 is MDHEN, CDR2 SYDVKM. This CDR3 contains 19 residues. V was cut by 3 bases and J by 1 base, with 22 bases left in between. CDR3 in DNA: TGTGCCAGCAGTTTTGCCCCCCGGAGAGGGGGAGTTTCTGGAAACACCATATATTTT. It codes for CASSFAPRRGGVSGNTIYF.

J is TRBJ1-2 and V is TRBV27; D remains unclear. This CDR3 spans 14 amino acids. Germline CDR1 and CDR2: MNHEY and SMNVEV (reference sequence). Trimming removed 5 bases at V and 5 bases at J, with 15 bases between. Here the CDR3 reads CASSPLQQAYGYTF. CDR3 sequence (DNA): TGTGCCAGCAGTCCCCTACAGCAAGCATATGGCTACACCTTC.

The chain recombines TRBV7-5 with TRBJ2-7; the table's TRBD2 call for D was not verified on the DNA. TRBV7-5 is termed a pseudogene. The CDR3 loop spans 16 amino acids. CDR3 amino acids: CVRSPPPAGGYGEQYV. The CDR3, as DNA: TGTGTCAGAAGCCCGCCCCCGGCGGGGGGTTATGGCGAGCAGTACGTC.

The rearrangement links TRBV14 to TRBJ2-5; D is perhaps TRBD2 (7 bases). Germline V gene data show CDR1 as SGHDN and CDR2 as FVKESK. Trimming pared 4 bases from V and 5 bases from J, leaving 23 bases between. The CDR3 length is 17 residues. The CDR3 loop reads CASSPNRFRGAWETQYF. The CDR3 DNA reads as TGTGCCAGCAGCCCCAATAGGTTTCGGGGGGCCTGGGAGACCCAGTACTTC.

This clone was seen a few times. The rearrangement uses TRBV28 and TRBJ1-1, with D unresolved. Trimming shortened V by 1 base and J by 7 bases, and 7 bases separated the two germline ends. The germline V gene has CDR1 MDHEN and CDR2 SYDVKM. The CDR3 runs to 12 residues. CDR3 DNA sequence: TGTGCCAGCAGTTTATATCCGGGTGAAGCTTTCTTT. Protein: CASSLYPGEAFF.

The chain joins TRBV28 to TRBJ1-2; 7 bases are a match to TRBD1. CDR3 length: 16 residues. Germline V gives CDR1 MDHEN, CDR2 SYDVKM. V trimming: 4 bases; J trimming: 4 bases; junction bases outside the gene matches: 12. This CDR3 reads CASSYPASGQAYGYTF. CDR3 coding DNA: TGTGCCAGCAGTTACCCCGCTTCCGGACAGGCCTATGGCTACACCTTC.

This clone has just a few counts. The chain links TRBV25-1 to TRBJ1-2, with 9 nucleotides matching TRBD1. This CDR3 contains 16 residues. Germline V CDR1 and CDR2: MGHDK, SYGVNS. V lost 4 bases and J lost 8; bases outside the gene matches: 14. CDR3 DNA: TGTGCCAGCAGTGTGAATACGGGACAGGGAAGTGGAGGCTACACCTTC. Amino acids: CASSVNTGQGSGGYTF.

This clone was recorded only once. The chain links TRBV5-4 to TRBJ1-4; no definite D call. The CDR3 has 14 amino acids. The ends were cut back, 6 bases at V and 5 bases at J, with 14 bases in the middle. Germline V gene data show CDR1 as SGHNT and CDR2 as YYREEE (reference sequence). The CDR3 here is CASTDNRRNEKLFF. The CDR3 region has the DNA TGTGCCAGCACGGATAATCGTAGAAATGAAAAACTGTTTTTT. The entire variable domain, with the rest obtained from reference TRBV5-4 and TRBJ1-4, is as follows: ETGVTQSPTHLIKTRGQQVTLRCSSQSGHNTVSWYQQALGQGPQFIFQYYREEENGRGNFPPRFSGLQFPNYSSELNVNALELDDSALYLCASTDNRRNEKLFFGSGTQLSVL.

V is TRBV2 and J is TRBJ2-1; a weak D match, TRBD1 (5 bases). V shed 6 bases and J shed 2 bases, with 14 bases lying between them. Germline-derived CDR1 and CDR2 are SNHLY and FYNNEI. CDR3 length equals 15 residues. CDR3 sequence: CASRSRAGTYNEQFF. CDR3 in DNA: TGTGCCAGCAGGAGTAGGGCAGGGACCTACAATGAGCAGTTCTTC.

The rearrangement uses TRBV5-1 and TRBJ1-4; D may be TRBD1 (6 bases). The CDR3 sequence is 14 residues long. Trimming took off 0 bases at V and 8 bases at J, with 11 bases between the two ends. Germline values: CDR1 SGHRS, CDR2 YFSETQ. The CDR3 protein is CASSLVAGEEKLFF. The CDR3 coding sequence is TGCGCCAGCAGCTTGGTGGCAGGGGAAGAAAAACTGTTTTTT.

This clone was recorded once. The chain links TRBV5-5 to TRBJ2-7; tentative D call: TRBD1 (5 bases). Germline CDR1 is SGHKS and CDR2 is YYEKEE (reference sequence). CDR3 length: 14 residues. V was clipped by 4 bases and J by 2 bases, with 13 bases between them. The CDR3 sequence: CASSRSVGAYEQYV. The CDR3 DNA is TGTGCCAGCAGCCGATCGGTAGGGGCCTACGAGCAGTACGTC.

The rearrangement uses TRBV7-9 and TRBJ1-5, with 7 bases identical to TRBD1. The CDR3 consists of 17 residues. Germline CDR1 is SEHNR and CDR2 is FQNEAQ (reference sequence). The V gene end was trimmed by 3 bases and the J gene end by 0 bases; junction bases not matched to a gene: 8. Written as DNA, the CDR3 is TGTGCCAGCAGCTTTGCACAGGGGACCTATAGCAATCAGCCCCAGCATTTT. Translation gives CASSFAQGTYSNQPQHF.

The chain carries TRBV5-4 and TRBJ2-5, with unresolved D. The CDR3 is 11 residues long. V shed 2 bases and J shed 3 bases, with 2 bases lying between them. From germline, CDR1 is SGHNT and CDR2 YYREEE (reference sequence). The CDR3 nucleotides read TGTGCCAGCAGCTTAGAAGAGACCCAGTACTTC. It yields the protein CASSLEETQYF. The full variable domain, completed using reference TRBV5-4 and TRBJ2-5, is ETGVTQSPTHLIKTRGQQVTLRCSSQSGHNTVSWYQQALGQGPQFIFQYYREEENGRGNFPPRFSGLQFPNYSSELNVNALELDDSALYLCASSLEETQYFGPGTRLLVL.

This clone was counted a single time. This chain uses TRBV28 with TRBJ2-6, with a tentative D call TRBD1 (5 bases). The CDR3 has 17 residues. Trimming took 3 bases from V and 2 from J, leaving 14 bases between them. CDR1 and CDR2 (germline): MDHEN, SYDVKM. CDR3 DNA: TGTGCCAGCAGTTTCTCAGGGAACACGGCTGGGGCCAACGTCCTGACTTTC. Its protein product is CASSFSGNTAGANVLTF.

The DNA of the CDR3 is TGTGCCAGCAGCTTGATGGCGGAATATGGCTACACCTTC. It translates to CASSLMAEYGYTF. This chain uses TRBV5-8 with TRBJ1-2; no firm D call. V shed 1 base and J shed 5 bases, with 9 bases lying between them. Germline CDR1 is SGHTS and CDR2 is YDEGEE. This CDR3 contains 13 residues.

This chain joins TRBV7-6 and TRBJ2-5, with 11 bases fitting TRBD1. Germline CDR1 SGHVS, CDR2 FNYEAQ. After removal of 4 bases from V and 4 bases from J, the junction contained 5 bases not matched to a gene. The CDR3 extends over 15 amino acids. The CDR3 DNA follows: TGTGCCAGCAGCTCCGGACAGGGGGCGGGAGAGACCCAGTACTTC. Protein sequence: CASSSGQGAGETQYF.

This clone was found a few times. The chain couples TRBV29-1 to TRBJ1-3; 7 bases are shared with TRBD1. The CDR3 is made up of 13 amino acids. Trimming took 5 bases from V and 4 from J; bases not matched to a gene: 5. The V gene's germline CDR1 is SQVTM and CDR2 ANQGSEA. CDR3 region: CSVLQGPGNTIYF. The CDR3 nucleotides read TGCAGCGTTCTACAGGGGCCCGGAAACACCATATATTTT.

This clone is a singleton in its sample. This chain connects TRBV28 to TRBJ1-1; D unclear. The CDR3 covers 12 residues. Trimming took 1 base from V and 8 from J, leaving 8 bases between them. CDR1 and CDR2 from the germline V gene are MDHEN and SYDVKM. The CDR3 coding sequence is TGTGCCAGCAGTTTATCGCTGGGGGAAGCTTTCTTT. This codes for CASSLSLGEAFF.

The rearrangement uses TRBV12-3 or TRBV12-4 and TRBJ1-2; 7 nucleotides line up with TRBD1. Trimming cost V 6 bases and J 8 bases; bases outside gene matches: 9. The CDR3 is made up of 13 amino acids. CDR3 in amino acids: CASSLDRERGYTF. Here the CDR3 DNA reads TGTGCCAGCAGCCTAGACAGGGAACGAGGCTACACCTTC.

V and J are TRBV3-1 (or the pseudogene TRBV3-2) and TRBJ1-4, with unresolved D. The CDR3 has 14 amino acids. Per the germline V gene, CDR1 is LGHDT and CDR2 is YNNKEL (reference sequence). V was pared by 4 bases and J by 0 bases, with 6 bases between. The CDR3 coding sequence is TGTGCCAGCAGCCCCCTCGCAACTAATGAAAAACTGTTTTTT. Its translation is CASSPLATNEKLFF.

The genes are TRBV5-1 and TRBJ1-2, with D hard to call. In germline, CDR1 is SGHRS, CDR2 YFSETQ. V was pared by 0 bases and J by 5 bases, with 14 bases between. This CDR3 is 15 amino acids long. The CDR3 here is CASSLGQATGYGYTF. The DNA of the CDR3 is TGCGCCAGCAGCTTGGGTCAGGCTACGGGTTATGGCTACACCTTC.

The chain combines TRBV7-9 with TRBJ1-2; maybe TRBD1 (6 bases). The V and J ends lost 4 bases and 2 bases respectively, with 8 bases between them. The CDR3 is 13 amino acids. Germline CDR1 reads SEHNR; CDR2 reads FQNEAQ (reference sequence). The CDR3 DNA sequence: TGTGCCAGCAGCTGGACAGAAAACTATGGCTACACCTTC. As protein: CASSWTENYGYTF.